The following is a TCR beta chain sequence with its context. This sample was included in a study of blood T cell repertoires in COVID-19. Looking at the study overall: Sites across the United States, Italy and Spain contributed samples from acute and convalescent COVID-19. Sample material is recorded as cDNA or gDNA derived from T cells, B-cell-depleted T cells, or PBMCs.

Germline loops: CDR1 SEHNR, CDR2 FQNEAQ (reference sequence). The ends lost 6 bases at V and 0 bases at J; junction bases unmatched: 7. This CDR3 spans 16 amino acids. Source study methods: Reference gene primer amplification gave estimated nucleated cell counts. This table comes from immunoSEQ multiplex PCR, and its TCRdb copy is limited to in-frame clones, with some not included. V and J calls plus clone size are reproduced from that table; the DNA served to infer D and trimming. The sample contains 50,000 to 75,000 clones, roughly 87% of which appear only once. The TCR originated in an elderly man in a cohort sampled during active COVID-19. J is TRBJ2-7 and V is TRBV7-9, with 11 bases matching TRBD2. The specimen was peripheral blood. The CDR3 here is CASSIAGGLSSYEQYF. The DNA for the CDR3 is TGTGCCAGCAGTATAGCGGGGGGGCTCAGCTCCTACGAGCAGTACTTC.